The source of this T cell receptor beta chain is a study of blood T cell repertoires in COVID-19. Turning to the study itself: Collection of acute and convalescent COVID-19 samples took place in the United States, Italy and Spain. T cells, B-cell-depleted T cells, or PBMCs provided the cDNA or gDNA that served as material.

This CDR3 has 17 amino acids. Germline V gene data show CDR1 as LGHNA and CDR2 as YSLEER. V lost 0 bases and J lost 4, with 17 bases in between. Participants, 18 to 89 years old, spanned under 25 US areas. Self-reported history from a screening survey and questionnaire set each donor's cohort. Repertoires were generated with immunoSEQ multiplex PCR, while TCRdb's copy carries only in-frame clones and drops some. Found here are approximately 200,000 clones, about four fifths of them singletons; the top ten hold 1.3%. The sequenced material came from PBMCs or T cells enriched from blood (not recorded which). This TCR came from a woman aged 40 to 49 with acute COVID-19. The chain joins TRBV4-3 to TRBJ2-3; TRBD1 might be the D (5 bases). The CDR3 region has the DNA TGCGCCAGCAGCCAAGAGGCAGGGCCTTTTCTTGCAGATACGCAGTATTTT. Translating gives CASSQEAGPFLADTQYF.